This is a list of T cell receptor beta chains from one sample in a study of blood T cells in healthy people across ages. TCRdb used MiXCR to reprocess the 5' RACE reads, holding one entry per CDR3 protein. The sample carries more than 700,000 distinct CDR3 sequences, around half recorded once. Sequenced sample: blood. These receptors originate from a man at least 80 years old in good health. The CDR3 runs from the conserved cysteine through the conserved F or W. Fields, in order: clone size, D gene, J gene, V gene, CDR3 protein, CDR3 DNA. The D gene is left open where the match is weak. Clone size is not always given. Where it is, it says once, few, many or a class for expanded clones.

>once|-|TRBJ2-7|TRBV4-3
CASSQATWGSNEQYF
TGCGCCAGCAGCCAAGCGACCTGGGGCTCCAATGAGCAGTACTTC
>-|-|TRBJ2-6|TRBV20-1
CSAAGSGANVLTF
TGCAGTGCAGCAGGGTCTGGGGCCAACGTCCTGACTTTC
>once|-|TRBJ2-7|TRBV4-1
CASSPEGQHYEQYF
TGCGCCAGCAGCCCGGAGGGACAGCACTACGAGCAGTACTTC
>few|-|TRBJ1-1|TRBV24-1
CATTGDGTEAFF
TGTGCCACCACCGGAGATGGCACTGAAGCTTTCTTT
>-|-|TRBJ1-2|TRBV6-1
CASSSRDNAARSTF
TGTGCCAGCAGTAGCCGGGACAATGCGGCCCGAAGCACCTTC
>-|TRBD2|TRBJ2-3|TRBV7-2
CASSLRRTSGLRTDTQYF
TGTGCCAGCAGCTTAAGAAGGACTAGCGGGTTACGCACAGATACGCAGTATTTT
>once|TRBD2|TRBJ2-3|TRBV12-3/TRBV12-4
CASSKGTSGKDTQYF
TGTGCCAGCAGTAAGGGGACTAGCGGGAAAGATACGCAGTATTTT
>-|-|TRBJ2-6|TRBV5-1
CASSFPGSSGANVLPF
TGCGCCAGCAGCTTCCCGGGGAGCTCTGGGGCCAACGTCCTGCCTTTC
>few|-|TRBJ1-1|TRBV7-8
CASSPTGGLVNTEAFF
TGTGCCAGCAGTCCTACTGGCGGGTTGGTGAACACTGAAGCTTTCTTT
>-|-|TRBJ1-4|TRBV3-1
CASSHPTAGEKLFF
TGTGCCAGCAGCCACCCCACGGCGGGTGAAAAACTGTTTTTT
>-|-|TRBJ1-2|TRBV7-9
CASSLAEAGYTF
TGTGCCAGCAGCTTAGCAGAAGCGGGCTACACCTTC
>few|-|TRBJ1-2|TRBV5-1
CASSLGQENYGYTF
TGCGCCAGCAGCTTGGGACAGGAAAACTATGGCTACACCTTC
>once|TRBD1|TRBJ2-2|TRBV7-9
CASSSNRGPNTGELFF
TGTGCCAGCAGCTCAAACAGGGGCCCCAACACCGGGGAGCTGTTTTTT
>-|-|TRBJ1-5|TRBV6-5
CASSYSWRSNQPQHF
TGTGCCAGCAGTTACTCCTGGCGGAGCAATCAGCCCCAGCATTTT
>many|-|TRBJ2-5|TRBV7-2
CASSFEGQETQYF
TGTGCCAGCAGCTTCGAAGGGCAAGAGACCCAGTACTTC
>few|-|TRBJ2-7|TRBV11-3
CASSLGVLYEQYF
TGTGCCAGCAGCTTGGGCGTTCTCTACGAGCAGTACTTC
>once|TRBD1|TRBJ2-1|TRBV29-1
CSVKVAQGQPNEQFF
TGCAGCGTCAAAGTGGCACAGGGGCAACCCAATGAGCAGTTCTTC
>-|TRBD2|TRBJ2-7|TRBV5-1
CASNPSGRGVYEQYF
TGCGCCAGCAACCCTAGCGGGAGGGGTGTATACGAGCAGTACTTC
>-|TRBD2|TRBJ2-1|TRBV11-3
CASSYSSGRYLNEQFF
TGTGCCAGCAGCTATTCTAGCGGGAGGTATCTGAATGAGCAGTTCTTC
>-|-|TRBJ2-7|TRBV2
CASRVSGTVVYEQYF
TGTGCCAGTAGAGTCTCTGGGACCGTCGTTTACGAGCAGTACTTC
>-|-|TRBJ2-7|TRBV20-1
CSARDRNRAGQYAYGQYF
TGCAGTGCTAGAGATAGAAATCGGGCGGGCCAGTATGCCTACGGGCAGTACTTC
>-|-|TRBJ1-1|TRBV27
CASSPWRTRGVGGEAFF
TGTGCCAGCAGCCCCTGGCGGACACGGGGGGTGGGGGGTGAAGCTTTCTTT
>-|-|TRBJ2-1|TRBV28
CASSLGTHSYNEQFF
TGTGCCAGCAGTTTAGGGACTCACTCCTACAATGAGCAGTTCTTC
>-|-|TRBJ1-1|TRBV10-3
CAIRSGTSPMNTEAFF
TGTGCCATCAGGTCCGGGACATCACCTATGAACACTGAAGCTTTCTTT
>few|-|TRBJ2-3|TRBV28
CASSLVGGATDTQYF
TGTGCCAGCAGTTTAGTAGGTGGCGCCACAGATACGCAGTATTTT